The 27 T cell receptor beta chains below come from one sample, sequenced in a study of blood T cell repertoires in COVID-19. Assay used: immunoSEQ multiplex PCR; TCRdb lists only in-frame clones, some missing. The table records hundreds of thousands of clones, around 91% of them present only once. Input material: PBMCs or T cells enriched from blood (not recorded which). The receptors here all came from a woman aged 18-29 years with acute COVID-19.

This chain joins TRBV6-5 and TRBJ1-4; unclear D gene. The V gene lost 4 bases and the J gene lost 5 bases, with 11 bases spanning the gap. The CDR3 consists of 14 residues. Germline CDR1 is MNHEY and CDR2 is SVGAGI. The CDR3 DNA reads as TGTGCCAGCAGTTTTGGCAGGAAGAATGAAAAACTGTTTTTT. This sequence encodes CASSFGRKNEKLFF.

V is TRBV7-9 and J is TRBJ2-3, with a weak D call TRBD2 (6 bases). V lost 3 bases and J 3 bases, leaving 7 bases between the germline ends. Germline V CDR1 and CDR2: SEHNR, FQNEAQ (reference sequence). The CDR3 contains 13 residues. The DNA for the CDR3 is TGTGCCAGCAGCTTCGGGACTACAGATACGCAGTATTTT. Amino acids: CASSFGTTDTQYF. Full variable domain (remainder filled in from reference TRBV7-9 and TRBJ2-3): DTGVSQNPRHKITKRGQNVTFRCDPISEHNRLYWYRQTLGQGPEFLTYFQNEAQLEKSRLLSDRFSAERPKGSFSTLEIQRTEQGDSAMYLCASSFGTTDTQYFGPGTRLTVL.

The V gene is TRBV7-2, the J gene TRBJ2-1; the match to TRBD2 covers 10 bases. CDR3 length: 15 amino acids. The germline CDR1 and CDR2 sequences are SGHTA and FQGNSA. The V segment lost 5 bases and the J segment 6 bases; nucleotides outside the gene matches: 7. In DNA, the CDR3 is TGTGCCAGCAGCCCCCCTTTAGCGGGAGGCAATGAGCAGTTCTTC. It translates to CASSPPLAGGNEQFF.

This chain connects TRBV11-2 to TRBJ2-7, with 13 bases identical to TRBD2. There are 14 residues in the CDR3. Trimming cost V 4 bases and J 7 bases; bases outside gene matches: 4. The germline V gene has CDR1 SGHAT and CDR2 FQNNGV. The CDR3: CASSSGLAGPEQYF. The CDR3 coding sequence is TGTGCCAGCAGCTCGGGACTAGCGGGACCGGAGCAGTACTTC. Full variable domain (missing parts from reference TRBV11-2 and TRBJ2-7): EAGVAQSPRYKIIEKRQSVAFWCNPISGHATLYWYQQILGQGPKLLIQFQNNGVVDDSQLPKDRFSAERLKGVDSTLKIQPAKLEDSAVYLCASSSGLAGPEQYFGPGTRLTVT.

The V gene is TRBV18, the J gene TRBJ1-2, with 8 bases matching TRBD1. Losses at the gene ends were 6 bases for V and 8 bases for J; bases not matched to a gene: 14. This CDR3 is 15 amino acids long. Germline V gene sequence: CDR1 KGHSH, CDR2 LQKENI. The CDR3 DNA is TGTGCCAGCTCCCCCGATCAAGGCAGGGGGCCCGGCTACACCTTC. It specifies CASSPDQGRGPGYTF.

The CDR3 DNA is TGTGCCAGCAGCTGGGGGACAGTTGGTGGTCAGCCCCAGCATTTT. It is translated as CASSWGTVGGQPQHF. This rearrangement joins TRBV7-2 to TRBJ1-5, with 7 bases lining up with TRBD1. Germline values: CDR1 SGHTA, CDR2 FQGNSA. This CDR3 is built from 15 residues. V lost 4 bases and J lost 6; bases outside the gene matches: 9. Full variable domain (missing parts from reference TRBV7-2 and TRBJ1-5): GAGVSQSPSNKVTEKGKDVELRCDPISGHTALYWYRQSLGQGLEFLIYFQGNSAPDKSGLPSDRFSAERTGGSVSTLTIQRTQQEDSAVYLCASSWGTVGGQPQHFGDGTRLSIL.

About this clone: One end of the junction is discordant with germline, which a read error may explain. The chain couples TRBV7-9 to TRBJ1-2; 8 bases map to TRBD1. The CDR3 contains 10 residues. Germline CDR1 reads SEHNR; CDR2 reads FQNEAQ (reference sequence). CDR3 sequence reads: CASSLQGADF. CDR3 coding DNA: TGTGCCAGCAGCCTCCAGGGGGCGGACTTC.

The gene calls are TRBV7-9 and TRBJ1-3, with D perhaps matching TRBD1 (5 bases). Trimming took 2 bases from V and 0 from J, leaving 17 bases between them. The CDR3 is made up of 18 amino acids. Germline assignment: CDR1 SEHNR and CDR2 FQNEAQ (reference sequence). The CDR3 DNA reads TGTGCCAGCAGCTTAACGCTTTTGGGGGGGAGCTCTGGAAACACCATATATTTT. The encoded protein is CASSLTLLGGSSGNTIYF. Full variable domain (outside the CDR3, taken from reference TRBV7-9 and TRBJ1-3): DTGVSQNPRHKITKRGQNVTFRCDPISEHNRLYWYRQTLGQGPEFLTYFQNEAQLEKSRLLSDRFSAERPKGSFSTLEIQRTEQGDSAMYLCASSLTLLGGSSGNTIYFGEGSWLTVV.

The CDR3 region has the DNA TGTGCCAGCAGCCAATTAGCGGGAGGGCCTCCCAATGAGCAGTTCTTC. This gives the protein CASSQLAGGPPNEQFF. The gene calls are TRBV3-1 (or the pseudogene TRBV3-2) and TRBJ2-1; 11 positions match TRBD2. Germline values: CDR1 LGHDT, CDR2 YNNKEL (reference sequence). The CDR3 spans 16 residues. After removal of 2 bases from V and 6 bases from J, the junction contained 6 bases not matched to a gene.

This clone came up once. The chain recombines TRBV11-2 with TRBJ2-7; the D gene is possibly TRBD2 (5 bases). CDR1 is SGHAT and CDR2 is FQNNGV in the germline V gene. V lost 1 base to trimming and J lost 3 bases, with 13 bases between them. This CDR3 spans 15 amino acids. CDR3 amino acids: CASSLVTGSNYEQYF. CDR3 in DNA: TGTGCCAGCAGCTTAGTAACGGGGTCCAACTACGAGCAGTACTTC.

The chain has TRBV29-1 and TRBJ2-5, with 8 bases that match TRBD2. The V segment lost 2 bases and the J segment 2 bases; nucleotides outside the gene matches: 10. The CDR3 has 16 residues. Per the germline V gene, CDR1 is SQVTM and CDR2 is ANQGSEA. The CDR3 DNA follows: TGCAGCGTTGAACGCTATGCGGGGGGCACTCAAGAGACCCAGTACTTC. Protein product: CSVERYAGGTQETQYF. Variable domain in full (rest from reference TRBV29-1 and TRBJ2-5): SAVISQKPSRDICQRGTSLTIQCQVDSQVTMMFWYRQQPGQSLTLIATANQGSEATYESGFVIDKFPISRPNLTFSTLTVSNMSPEDSSIYLCSVERYAGGTQETQYFGPGTRLLVL.

The CDR3 DNA reads TGTGCCAGCAGTTACTCGACAGGTTCATTGTACGAGCAGTACTTC. Protein product: CASSYSTGSLYEQYF. The rearrangement links TRBV6-5 to TRBJ2-7, with D maybe TRBD1 (6 bases). The CDR3 is made up of 15 amino acids. Trimming cost V 0 bases and J 4 bases, with 13 bases left between them. Germline V gene data show CDR1 as MNHEY and CDR2 as SVGAGI.

The chain recombines TRBV24-1 with TRBJ1-1; 10 nucleotides line up with TRBD1. The CDR3 totals 15 residues. CDR1 is KGHDR, CDR2 SFDVKD, per germline. The J segment lost 4 bases and the V segment lost 3 bases, leaving 4 bases of the junction unmatched. The chain's CDR3 is CATSDTDRGPTEAFF. The CDR3 DNA follows: TGTGCCACCAGTGATACAGACAGGGGGCCCACTGAAGCTTTCTTT.

This chain connects TRBV19 to TRBJ2-1; 8 nucleotides agree with TRBD2. The CDR3 extends over 14 amino acids. Germline V lookup: CDR1 LNHDA, CDR2 SQIVND (reference sequence). V shed 3 bases, J shed 5 bases, and the junction held 3 bases outside the gene matches. DNA of the CDR3: TGTGCCAGTAGTATTGTTAGCGGGAACAATGAGCAGTTCTTC. Amino acid sequence: CASSIVSGNNEQFF.

The chain uses TRBV5-1 and TRBJ2-1; D uncertain. The CDR3 contains 12 residues. CDR1 SGHRS and CDR2 YFSETQ come from the germline V gene. V was cut by 5 bases and J by 7 bases, with 10 bases left in between. For the CDR3, the DNA is TGCGCCAGCAGTCCCGCCGGGAATGAGCAGTTCTTC. Translating it yields CASSPAGNEQFF.

The rearrangement joins TRBV6-5 to TRBJ1-1; 9 nucleotides line up with TRBD1. Germline assignment: CDR1 MNHEY and CDR2 SVGAGI. The length of the CDR3 is 15 residues. V was pared by 2 bases and J by 7 bases, with 8 bases of the junction left unmatched. CDR3 in amino acids: CASSYPFRQGDEAFF. CDR3 DNA sequence: TGTGCCAGCAGTTACCCGTTTCGACAGGGGGATGAAGCTTTCTTT.

V usage is TRBV14 and J usage is TRBJ2-5; 7 bases line up with TRBD2. The CDR3 extends over 16 amino acids. Germline CDR1 is SGHDN and CDR2 is FVKESK. V shed 0 bases and J 0 bases; nucleotides not matched to a gene: 4. The CDR3 nucleotides read TGTGCCAGCAGCCAAGAGACTAGCTGGTACCAAGAGACCCAGTACTTC. Translated: CASSQETSWYQETQYF.

The rearrangement joins TRBV6-5 to TRBJ1-3, with 9 bases fitting TRBD1. This CDR3 has 13 residues. Germline trimming cut 10 bases from V and 4 bases from J; bases unmatched to any gene: 5. Germline V CDR1 and CDR2: MNHEY, SVGAGI. The CDR3 reads CATSTGGGNTIYF. CDR3 nucleotides: TGTGCCACCTCTACAGGGGGCGGAAACACCATATATTTT.

A note on this clone: Other DNA variants within this sample encode the same CDR3. The chain couples TRBV2 to TRBJ1-4, with 7 bases identical to TRBD1. With V trimmed by 0 bases and J by 5 bases, 3 bases remained unmatched. This CDR3 has 15 residues. Germline CDR1 and CDR2: SNHLY and FYNNEI. Here the CDR3 DNA reads TGTGCCAGCAGTGAAGCCAGGGGGATGAATGAAAAACTGTTTTTT. Translated, it gives CASSEARGMNEKLFF.

The CDR3 DNA reads TGTGCCAGCTCACCCATAGCGGAGGACGGGGAGCTGTTTTTT. Translation: CASSPIAEDGELFF. This chain joins TRBV18 and TRBJ2-2, with a tentative D call TRBD2 (6 bases). This CDR3 region has 14 residues. Germline values: CDR1 KGHSH, CDR2 LQKENI. With 3 bases removed from V and 7 bases from J, the gap between germline ends came to 12 bases.

In this sample, this clone turned up a few times. The gene calls are TRBV6-6 and TRBJ1-2; no reliable D call. From germline, CDR1 is MNHNY and CDR2 SVGAGI (reference sequence). Trimming removed 2 bases from V and 0 bases from J, with 10 bases in between. The CDR3 covers 15 residues. The CDR3: CASSYTEASNYGYTF. CDR3 DNA: TGTGCCAGCAGTTACACTGAGGCTTCTAACTATGGCTACACCTTC.

This clone was recorded once. The chain is built from TRBV6-5 and TRBJ2-3; TRBD1 aligns across 7 bases. V gave up 3 bases and J gave up 1 base; unmatched junction bases: 7. CDR3 length equals 16 residues. The V gene's germline CDR1 is MNHEY and CDR2 SVGAGI. CDR3: CASSYGATGRTDTQYF. CDR3 DNA: TGTGCCAGCAGTTATGGGGCGACAGGGCGCACAGATACGCAGTATTTT.

This chain links TRBV7-9 with TRBJ1-4; TRBD1 matches at 8 bases. This CDR3 has 15 amino acids. The germline CDR1 and CDR2 sequences are SEHNR and FQNEAQ (reference sequence). The V gene end was trimmed by 5 bases and the J gene end by 3 bases; junction bases not matched to a gene: 5. CDR3 sequence reads: CASSDRGVANEKLFF. The CDR3 DNA is TGTGCCAGCAGCGACAGGGGTGTAGCTAATGAAAAACTGTTTTTT.

The chain combines TRBV27 with TRBJ2-1, with TRBD2 identical over 15 bases. Looked up from germline, CDR1 is MNHEY and CDR2 is SMNVEV (reference sequence). J was trimmed by 0 bases and V by 6 bases; bases with no gene match: 3. The CDR3 runs to 17 residues. This CDR3 reads CASSGLAGGISYNEQFF. The CDR3 nucleotides read TGTGCCAGCAGCGGACTAGCGGGAGGGATCTCCTACAATGAGCAGTTCTTC.

The chain combines TRBV29-1 with TRBJ1-2, with 7 bases matching TRBD1. The CDR3 length is 15 residues. With V trimmed by 5 bases and J by 0 bases, 9 bases remained unmatched. In germline, CDR1 is SQVTM, CDR2 ANQGSEA. In DNA, the CDR3 is TGCAGCGTTCCCCTTGGCGACAGGGCTAACTATGGCTACACCTTC. This encodes CSVPLGDRANYGYTF.

The V and J genes are TRBV7-9 and TRBJ1-1; TRBD1 agrees at 10 bases. CDR1 is SEHNR and CDR2 is FQNEAQ in the germline V gene (reference sequence). Trimming at V came to 4 bases and at J to 4 bases, leaving 9 bases not matched to a gene. This CDR3 is 16 amino acids long. As DNA, the CDR3 is TGTGCCAGCAGCTCGCGAGACAGGGGGCGAGGCACTGAAGCTTTCTTT. It is translated as CASSSRDRGRGTEAFF.

The chain recombines TRBV11-3 with TRBJ2-1; tentatively, D is TRBD2 (6 bases). The germline V gene has CDR1 SGHNT and CDR2 YENEEA. Trimming pared 8 bases from V and 5 bases from J, leaving 13 bases between. The CDR3 runs to 13 residues. The CDR3 sequence is CASSLRDHNEQFF. The CDR3 nucleotides read TGTGCCAGCTCCCTGCGGGACCACAATGAGCAGTTCTTC.